A single sample is the source of the 21 T cell receptor beta chains below, sequenced in a study of PD-L1 blockade in urothelial cancer. Sequenced by immunoSEQ multiplex PCR; TCRdb stores in-frame clones only, minus some. The sample lists roughly 95,000 clones; around 87% were seen once. The time point denotes: pretreatment peripheral blood. The sample consisted of PBMCs, taken around atezolizumab (anti-PD-L1) treatment. These receptors were collected from a man in his sixties with urothelial cancer.

The V and J genes are TRBV5-5 and TRBJ2-3; D ambiguous. CDR3 size: 18 residues. The germline V and J ends were trimmed by 0 bases and 2 bases, with 19 bases remaining between them. Germline CDR1 is SGHKS and CDR2 is YYEKEE (reference sequence). The CDR3, as DNA: TGTGCCAGCAGCTTGGTCTTGGTGGCCACAATAAACACAGATACGCAGTATTTT. This sequence encodes CASSLVLVATINTDTQYF.

V is TRBV6-5 and J is TRBJ2-7, with 8 nucleotides matching TRBD1. The CDR3 totals 14 residues. The germline V gene encodes CDR1 MNHEY and CDR2 SVGAGI. The V segment lost 7 bases and the J segment 0 bases; nucleotides outside the gene matches: 5. The CDR3 bases are TGTGCCAGCAAACGGACAGGGAGCTCCTACGAGCAGTACTTC. It yields the protein CASKRTGSSYEQYF.

The chain has TRBV2 and TRBJ2-2; D is possibly TRBD2 (7 bases). Between the trimmed V and J ends, which lost 4 bases and 4 bases, there was a span of 13 bases. The CDR3 consists of 15 residues. Germline V CDR1 and CDR2: SNHLY, FYNNEI. CDR3 amino acids: CASSVRGAGTGELFF. DNA for the CDR3: TGTGCCAGCAGTGTACGGGGGGCGGGCACCGGGGAGCTGTTTTTT.

This clone appeared once. This chain joins TRBV2 and TRBJ2-1; 14 positions agree with TRBD2. CDR1 and CDR2 from the germline V gene are SNHLY and FYNNEI. The CDR3 loop spans 16 amino acids. The trim removed 7 bases at V and 1 base at J, leaving 3 bases unmatched. DNA for the CDR3: TGTGCCAGCATGGGGACTAGCGGGAGTTCCTACAATGAGCAGTTCTTC. Residues: CASMGTSGSSYNEQFF.

This rearrangement joins TRBV19 to TRBJ2-7; 8 positions match TRBD1. The CDR3 length is 13 residues. Germline V CDR1 and CDR2: LNHDA, SQIVND (reference sequence). V lost 7 bases, J lost 3 bases, and 5 bases stayed unmatched. CDR3 residues: CASNDRGHYEQYF. CDR3 nucleotide sequence: TGTGCCAGTAATGACAGGGGACACTACGAGCAGTACTTC.

The sample holds a few counts of this clone. The chain recombines TRBV14 with TRBJ2-7, with 9 bases lining up with TRBD1. This CDR3 is 15 amino acids long. Germline V gives CDR1 SGHDN, CDR2 FVKESK. The V segment lost 4 bases and the J segment 2 bases; nucleotides outside the gene matches: 6. The CDR3: CASSPQGARAYEQYF. In DNA, the CDR3 is TGTGCCAGCAGCCCACAGGGGGCGCGGGCCTACGAGCAGTACTTC.

The rearrangement joins TRBV19 to TRBJ2-2; TRBD1 matches at 10 bases. The trim removed 9 bases at V and 4 bases at J, leaving 8 bases unmatched. CDR3 size: 15 residues. Looked up from germline, CDR1 is LNHDA and CDR2 is SQIVND (reference sequence). In DNA form, the CDR3 reads TGTGCCAGGGACCGACAGGGGGCGGTCACCGGGGAGCTGTTTTTT. This sequence encodes CARDRQGAVTGELFF.

This clone was recorded once. The chain has TRBV19 and TRBJ2-5, with 11 bases fitting TRBD2. Germline loops: CDR1 LNHDA, CDR2 SQIVND (reference sequence). Trimming took 6 bases from V and 5 from J; bases not matched to a gene: 11. This CDR3 region has 16 residues. The CDR3 here is CASSQLAGATGETQYF. The CDR3 DNA is TGTGCCAGTAGCCAACTAGCGGGGGCCACCGGGGAGACCCAGTACTTC.

V usage is TRBV5-1 and J usage is TRBJ2-7; 7 positions agree with TRBD2. The CDR3 covers 16 residues. J was trimmed by 4 bases and V by 4 bases; bases with no gene match: 14. Germline V gene lookup returns CDR1 SGHRS and CDR2 YFSETQ. CDR3 DNA sequence: TGCGCCAGCAGCCCGGAGGCTAGCGGAGGGGCGTACGAGCAGTACTTC. Protein sequence: CASSPEASGGAYEQYF.

This chain joins TRBV7-8 and TRBJ1-4, with 9 bases identical to TRBD1. J was trimmed by 0 bases and V by 10 bases; bases with no gene match: 12. The CDR3 extends over 17 amino acids. Germline V gene lookup returns CDR1 SGHVS and CDR2 FQNEAQ. CDR3 in amino acids: CATRQGVTPATNEKLFF. The CDR3 DNA is TGTGCCACCAGACAGGGGGTCACGCCTGCAACTAATGAAAAACTGTTTTTT.

The chain uses TRBV28 and TRBJ2-7, with D tentatively TRBD2 (6 bases). Trimming removed 5 bases from V and 1 base from J, with 21 bases in between. The germline V gene has CDR1 MDHEN and CDR2 SYDVKM. The CDR3 runs 17 residues. The chain's CDR3 is CASSPQIRVGGSYEQYF. The CDR3 DNA follows: TGTGCCAGCAGTCCCCAAATACGAGTGGGAGGATCCTACGAGCAGTACTTC.

This chain uses TRBV7-9 with TRBJ2-7; no reliable D call. CDR1 is SEHNR, CDR2 FQNEAQ, per germline (reference sequence). Trimming stripped 2 bases from V and 0 bases from J, with 11 bases between. The CDR3 loop spans 15 amino acids. The CDR3 nucleotides read TGTGCCAGCAGCTTAAATGCGCTAGGCTCCTACGAGCAGTACTTC. Protein sequence: CASSLNALGSYEQYF.

V is TRBV25-1 and J is TRBJ1-3; D perhaps matches TRBD1 (6 bases). CDR1 is MGHDK, CDR2 SYGVNS, per germline. The V and J ends lost 5 bases and 0 bases respectively, with 11 bases between them. The CDR3 has 15 amino acids. This CDR3 is CASSKDSPSGNTIYF. The CDR3, as DNA: TGTGCCAGCAGTAAGGACAGTCCCTCTGGAAACACCATATATTTT.

The chain combines TRBV5-4 with TRBJ2-5, with a tentative D call TRBD1 (6 bases). The CDR3 totals 15 residues. Germline CDR1 SGHNT, CDR2 YYREEE (reference sequence). V lost 2 bases to trimming and J lost 2 bases, with 13 bases between them. CDR3 bases: TGTGCCAGCAGCTTAGGGGGAGTGGGACAAGAGACCCAGTACTTC. It specifies CASSLGGVGQETQYF.

The chain employs TRBV5-1 and TRBJ2-1, with 8 bases fitting TRBD1. Trimming cost V 3 bases and J 13 bases; bases outside gene matches: 6. The CDR3 covers 12 residues. From germline, CDR1 is SGHRS and CDR2 YFSETQ. The CDR3 reads CASSSGGANQFF. The DNA of the CDR3 is TGCGCCAGCAGCTCAGGGGGCGCGAATCAGTTCTTC. Full variable domain (outside the CDR3, taken from reference TRBV5-1 and TRBJ2-1): KAGVTQTPRYLIKTRGQQVTLSCSPISGHRSVSWYQQTPGQGLQFLFEYFSETQRNKGNFPGRFSGRQFSNSRSEMNVSTLELGDSALYLCASSSGGANQFFGPGTRLTVL.

The chain uses TRBV4-2 and TRBJ2-3; a weak D match, TRBD1 (5 bases). The ends were cut back, 6 bases at V and 2 bases at J, with 15 bases in the middle. The CDR3 spans 15 residues. Germline V gives CDR1 LGHNA, CDR2 YNFKEQ. DNA for the CDR3: TGTGCCAGCAGTCAGCAGGGCGAGCACACAGATACGCAGTATTTT. Translating gives CASSQQGEHTDTQYF.

The chain carries TRBV7-2 and TRBJ2-4, with TRBD2 matching over 8 bases. Germline V gene data show CDR1 as SGHTA and CDR2 as FQGNSA. J was trimmed by 1 base and V by 5 bases; bases with no gene match: 10. The CDR3 length is 17 residues. CDR3 sequence reads: CASSPHRGLAAKNIQYF. CDR3 bases: TGTGCCAGCAGCCCTCATCGTGGACTAGCCGCCAAAAACATTCAGTACTTC.

This chain links TRBV28 with TRBJ1-3; no definite D call. In germline, CDR1 is MDHEN, CDR2 SYDVKM. Trimming cost V 3 bases and J 7 bases, with 4 bases left between them. CDR3 length: 11 amino acids. The CDR3 DNA reads as TGTGCCAGCAGTTTCGGGAACACCATATATTTT. Protein: CASSFGNTIYF.

This chain links TRBV7-8 with TRBJ2-7; D not resolved. The CDR3 sequence is 13 residues long. V lost 1 base and J lost 2, with 6 bases in between. The germline V gene encodes CDR1 SGHVS and CDR2 FQNEAQ. Here the CDR3 reads CASSLDITYEQYF. The CDR3 bases are TGTGCCAGCAGCTTAGACATTACCTACGAGCAGTACTTC.

The rearrangement uses TRBV5-1 and TRBJ1-3; TRBD1 agrees at 8 bases. The germline V gene has CDR1 SGHRS and CDR2 YFSETQ. Trimming removed 5 bases from V and 4 bases from J; junction bases left unmatched: 8. The length of the CDR3 is 15 residues. The DNA for the CDR3 is TGCGCCAGCAGGCCCGACAGGGGAGAAGGAAACACCATATATTTT. Its translation: CASRPDRGEGNTIYF.

The chain has TRBV6-5 and TRBJ2-7, with D possibly matching TRBD2 (6 bases). The V gene lost 0 bases and the J gene lost 5 bases, with 14 bases spanning the gap. This CDR3 comprises 15 residues. Germline lookup yields CDR1 MNHEY and CDR2 SVGAGI. Here the CDR3 reads CASSYSDGSIHEQYF. The DNA for the CDR3 is TGTGCCAGCAGTTACTCGGACGGGAGTATACACGAGCAGTACTTC.